These T cell receptor beta chains were read from a single sample in a study of shared clonotypes between healthy human individuals. This table comes from immunoSEQ multiplex PCR, and its TCRdb copy is limited to in-frame clones, with some not included. The table lists roughly 1,800,000 clones, 85% to 95% of them singletons. Sequencing was performed on naive CD8+ T cells sorted from blood. These receptors were obtained from a man aged 18 to 35 in good health. Each CDR3 is given with its conserved first and last residue. The order of the fields is V gene, clone size, J gene, D gene, CDR3 DNA, CDR3 protein. A D gene is named only where the DNA matches it firmly. Expanded clones are given a class, and other clones once, few, many or no size at all.

TRBV4-1	.	TRBJ1-1	.	TGCGCCAGCAGCCAAGCACGGGGCACCCTCCGCTTGGAATCTTTCTTT	CASSQARGTLRLESFF
TRBV2	.	TRBJ2-2	.	TGTGCCAGCAGTGAAGTAGCCGGGAGCCCCGGGGAGCTGTTTTTT	CASSEVAGSPGELFF
TRBV5-1	once	TRBJ2-7	TRBD2	TGCGCCAGCAGCCCGGAGGCTAGCGGGAGGTGGAACGAGCAGTACTTC	CASSPEASGRWNEQYF
TRBV5-1	.	TRBJ2-7	.	TGCGCCAGCAGCCCTACGGGTTACTACGAGCAGTACTTC	CASSPTGYYEQYF
TRBV7-9	.	TRBJ2-5	TRBD1	TGTGCCAGCAGCCCCGGACAGGGGAGGGCCCAAGAGACCCAGTACTTC	CASSPGQGRAQETQYF
TRBV7-9	once	TRBJ2-1	TRBD1	TGTGCCAGCAGCTTATTTATGACAGGGGTGGAGAATGAGCAGTTCTTC	CASSLFMTGVENEQFF
TRBV4-2	.	TRBJ2-1	TRBD1	TGTGCCAGCAGCCAAGAGACGACAGGGTTAGGTGATGAGCAGTTCTTC	CASSQETTGLGDEQFF
TRBV2	.	TRBJ2-3	TRBD2	TGTGCCAGCAGTGCTAGCGGTCCCTGGAGAGATACGCAGTATTTT	CASSASGPWRDTQYF
TRBV28	.	TRBJ2-1	.	TGTGCCAGCAGTTTTAAGGTACAGAATGAGCAGTTCTTC	CASSFKVQNEQFF
TRBV7-6	.	TRBJ1-1	.	TGTGCCAGCAGACCTGGAGGGGTTGCCACTGAAGCTTTCTTT	CASRPGGVATEAFF
TRBV7-9	.	TRBJ2-1	TRBD2	TGTGCCAGCAGCGTCTCGGGACTAGCGGGATTCTACAATGAGCAGTTCTTC	CASSVSGLAGFYNEQFF
TRBV5-6	.	TRBJ1-1	TRBD1	TGTGCCAGCAGCTTTTATCTCGACAGGGAGGAAGCTTTCTTT	CASSFYLDREEAFF
TRBV27	.	TRBJ2-1	.	TGTGCCAGCAGTCCAACAGGGTGGGGTAATGAGCAGTTCTTC	CASSPTGWGNEQFF
TRBV4-1	.	TRBJ2-1	.	TGCGCCAGCAGTCTGGACTCAGGCTCCTACAATGAGCAGTTCTTC	CASSLDSGSYNEQFF
TRBV4-3	.	TRBJ2-7	.	TGCGCCAGCAGCCAAGTTTTAGGGTACGAGCAGTACTTC	CASSQVLGYEQYF
TRBV6-5	.	TRBJ1-2	TRBD1	TGTGCCAGCAGTTTGGCAGGGGGCGATGGCTACACCTTC	CASSLAGGDGYTF
TRBV7-3	.	TRBJ2-7	.	TGTGCCAGCAGCTTTAGGGCGGGGGCCCCCTACGAGCAGTACTTC	CASSFRAGAPYEQYF
TRBV11-3	.	TRBJ2-7	.	TGTGCCAGCAGCTTTGGGGAAGTCTACGAGCAGTACTTC	CASSFGEVYEQYF
TRBV6-5	.	TRBJ2-3	.	TGTGCCAGCAGTTACTCGCCGGGGGCTAGCACAGATACGCAGTATTTT	CASSYSPGASTDTQYF
TRBV6-6	.	TRBJ2-3	TRBD2	TGTGCCAGCAGTTACGCGGGAGCGCTTATTGATACGCAGTATTTT	CASSYAGALIDTQYF
TRBV27	.	TRBJ1-6	.	TGTGCCAGCAGTTTGGTGGGTTATAATTCACCCCTCCACTTT	CASSLVGYNSPLHF
TRBV4-1	.	TRBJ2-2	.	TGCGCCAGCAGCCCACTCTATGGGTCCGGGGAGCTGTTTTTT	CASSPLYGSGELFF
TRBV5-6	.	TRBJ2-3	.	TGTGCCAGCAGCTTGGTGCCCACAGATACGCAGTATTTT	CASSLVPTDTQYF
TRBV6-5	.	TRBJ1-6	.	TGTGCCAGCAGTTACGAGGCAGGGGCGAATTCACCCCTCCACTTT	CASSYEAGANSPLHF
TRBV11-2	.	TRBJ2-1	.	TGTGCCAGCAGCTTAGATTGGGGATCCCTATACAGTGAGCAGTTCTTC	CASSLDWGSLYSEQFF
TRBV4-3	.	TRBJ2-7	.	TGCGCCAGCAGCCAGGGGGTCAGGTCCTACGAGCAGTACTTC	CASSQGVRSYEQYF
TRBV27	.	TRBJ2-5	TRBD1	TGTGCCAGCAGTCAATACAGGGGCCAAGAGACCCAGTACTTC	CASSQYRGQETQYF
TRBV27	once	TRBJ2-7	.	TGTGCCAGCACTGGAGGACTACGACTATACTTC	CASTGGLRLYF